Sequencing of this T cell receptor (beta chain) was carried out in a study of CD8+ T cells in alopecia areata. RNA was extracted and reverse transcribed into cDNA as the sequencing template. Repertoires were generated with immunoSEQ multiplex PCR, while TCRdb's copy carries only in-frame clones and drops some. This table has some 120,000 clones, around 50% appearing once. CDR1 is SGHAT and CDR2 is FQNNGV in the germline V gene. V lost 3 bases to trimming and J lost 8 bases; unmatched junction nucleotides: 5. This CDR3 is built from 14 residues. The treatment is: oral pan-JAK inhibitor, 5-10 mg twice daily.

The gene calls are TRBV11-2 and TRBJ2-1; 9 bases match TRBD2. The sequenced sample was CD8+ T cells sorted from blood, obtained at week 24, from a patient treated with tofacitinib. This TCR was sampled from a human donor with alopecia areata. The CDR3 sequence is CASSFSGGEDEQFF. CDR3 DNA: TGTGCCAGCAGCTTTAGCGGGGGTGAGGATGAGCAGTTCTTC.